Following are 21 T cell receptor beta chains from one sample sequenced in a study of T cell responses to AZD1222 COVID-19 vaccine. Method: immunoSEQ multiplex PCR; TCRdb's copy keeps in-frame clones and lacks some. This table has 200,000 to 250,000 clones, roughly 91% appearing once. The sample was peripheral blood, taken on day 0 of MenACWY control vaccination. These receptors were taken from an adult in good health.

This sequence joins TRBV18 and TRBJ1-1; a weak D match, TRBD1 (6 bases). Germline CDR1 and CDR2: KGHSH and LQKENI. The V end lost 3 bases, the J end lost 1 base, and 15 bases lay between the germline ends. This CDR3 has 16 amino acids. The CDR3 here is CASSPLGQPRNTEAFF. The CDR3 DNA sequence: TGTGCCAGCTCACCGTTAGGACAGCCTAGGAACACTGAAGCTTTCTTT.

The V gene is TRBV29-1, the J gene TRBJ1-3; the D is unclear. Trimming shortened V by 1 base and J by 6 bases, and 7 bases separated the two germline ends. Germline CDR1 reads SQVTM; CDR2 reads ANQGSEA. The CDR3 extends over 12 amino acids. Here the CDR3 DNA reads TGCAGCGTTGAAGGATTGGCAAACACCATATATTTT. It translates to CSVEGLANTIYF.

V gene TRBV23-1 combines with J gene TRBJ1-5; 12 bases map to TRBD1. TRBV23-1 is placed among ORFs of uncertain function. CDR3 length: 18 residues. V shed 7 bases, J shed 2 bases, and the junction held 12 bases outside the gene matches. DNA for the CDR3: TGCGCCAGCACTCCCGAGGGACAGGGGGCTGTTGGCAATCAGCCCCAGCATTTT. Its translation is CASTPEGQGAVGNQPQHF.

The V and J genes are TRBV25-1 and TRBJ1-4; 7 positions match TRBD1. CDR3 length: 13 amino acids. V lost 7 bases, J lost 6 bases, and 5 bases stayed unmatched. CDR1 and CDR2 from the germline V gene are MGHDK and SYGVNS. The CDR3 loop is CASTLGGYEKLFF. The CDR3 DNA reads TGTGCCAGCACCTTAGGGGGCTATGAAAAACTGTTTTTT. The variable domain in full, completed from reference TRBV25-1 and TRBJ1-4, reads EADIYQTPRYLVIGTGKKITLECSQTMGHDKMYWYQQDPGMELHLIHYSYGVNSTEKGDLSSESTVSRIRTEHFPLTLESARPSHTSQYLCASTLGGYEKLFFGSGTQLSVL.

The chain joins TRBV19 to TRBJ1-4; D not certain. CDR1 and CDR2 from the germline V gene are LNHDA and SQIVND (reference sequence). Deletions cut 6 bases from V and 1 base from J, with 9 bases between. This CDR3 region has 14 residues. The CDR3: CASRNSGTNEKLFF. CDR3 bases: TGTGCCAGTAGGAACAGTGGAACTAATGAAAAACTGTTTTTT.

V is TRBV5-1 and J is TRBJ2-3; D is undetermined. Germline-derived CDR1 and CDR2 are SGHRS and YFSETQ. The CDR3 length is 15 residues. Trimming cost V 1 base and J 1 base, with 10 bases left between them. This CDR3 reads CASSLRPDGTDTQYF. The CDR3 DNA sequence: TGCGCCAGCAGCTTGAGACCCGATGGCACAGATACGCAGTATTTT.

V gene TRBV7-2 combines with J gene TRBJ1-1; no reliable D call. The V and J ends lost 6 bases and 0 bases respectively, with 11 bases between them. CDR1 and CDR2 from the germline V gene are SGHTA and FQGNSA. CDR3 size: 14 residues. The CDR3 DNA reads TGTGCCAGCAGGCCTCAGGCAGTGAACACTGAAGCTTTCTTT. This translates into CASRPQAVNTEAFF.

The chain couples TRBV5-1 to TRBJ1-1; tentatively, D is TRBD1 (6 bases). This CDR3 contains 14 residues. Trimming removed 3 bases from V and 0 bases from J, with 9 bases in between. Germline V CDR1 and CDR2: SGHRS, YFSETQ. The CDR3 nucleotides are TGCGCCAGCAGCTCGGGGGGCGTGAACACTGAAGCTTTCTTT. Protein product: CASSSGGVNTEAFF.

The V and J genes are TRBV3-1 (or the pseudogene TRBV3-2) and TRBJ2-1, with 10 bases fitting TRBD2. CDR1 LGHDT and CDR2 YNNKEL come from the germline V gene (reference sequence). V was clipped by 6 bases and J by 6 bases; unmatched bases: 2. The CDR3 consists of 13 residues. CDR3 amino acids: CASRKRGGNEQFF. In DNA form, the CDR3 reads TGTGCCAGCAGAAAGCGGGGGGGCAATGAGCAGTTCTTC.

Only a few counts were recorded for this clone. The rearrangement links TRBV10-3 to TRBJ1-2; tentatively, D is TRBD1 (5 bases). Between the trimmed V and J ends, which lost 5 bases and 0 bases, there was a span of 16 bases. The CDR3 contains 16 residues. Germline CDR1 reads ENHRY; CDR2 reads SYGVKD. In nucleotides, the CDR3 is TGTGCCATCAGTTCGACAGTACTCGGGGCTAACTATGGCTACACCTTC. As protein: CAISSTVLGANYGYTF.

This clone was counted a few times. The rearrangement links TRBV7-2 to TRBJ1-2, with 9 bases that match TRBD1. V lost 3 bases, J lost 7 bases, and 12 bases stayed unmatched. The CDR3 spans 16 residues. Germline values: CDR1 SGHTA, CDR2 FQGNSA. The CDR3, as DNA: TGTGCCAGCAGCTTGGGAGTGGGGACAGGGCCTGCTGGCTACACCTTC. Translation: CASSLGVGTGPAGYTF.

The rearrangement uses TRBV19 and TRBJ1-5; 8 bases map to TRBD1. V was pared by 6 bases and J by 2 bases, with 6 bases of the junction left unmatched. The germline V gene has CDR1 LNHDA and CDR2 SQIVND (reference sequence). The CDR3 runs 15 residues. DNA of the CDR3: TGTGCCAGTAGACCCGACAGGGGAGGCAATCAGCCCCAGCATTTT. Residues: CASRPDRGGNQPQHF.

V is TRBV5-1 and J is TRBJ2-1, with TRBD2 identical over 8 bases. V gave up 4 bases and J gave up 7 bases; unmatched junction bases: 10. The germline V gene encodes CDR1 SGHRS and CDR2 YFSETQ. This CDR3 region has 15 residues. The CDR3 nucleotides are TGCGCCAGCAGCCCGGGACTAGTGTCCTCAAATGAGCAGTTCTTC. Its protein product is CASSPGLVSSNEQFF.

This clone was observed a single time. In nucleotides, the CDR3 is TGTGCCAGCAAGGGGCAGGGGGTATACAATGAGCAGTTCTTC. Amino acid sequence: CASKGQGVYNEQFF. This rearrangement joins TRBV2 to TRBJ2-1; the match to TRBD1 covers 7 bases. The CDR3 length is 14 residues. The ends lost 7 bases at V and 4 bases at J; junction bases unmatched: 7. Germline lookup yields CDR1 SNHLY and CDR2 FYNNEI.

The CDR3 reads CASSAEPANEKLFF. DNA of the CDR3: TGTGCCAGCAGCGCCGAGCCGGCCAATGAAAAACTGTTTTTT. The V gene is TRBV7-2, the J gene TRBJ1-4; no firm D call. The CDR3 extends over 14 amino acids. Germline CDR1 SGHTA, CDR2 FQGNSA. V dropped 5 bases and J dropped 5 bases, with 12 bases sitting between them.

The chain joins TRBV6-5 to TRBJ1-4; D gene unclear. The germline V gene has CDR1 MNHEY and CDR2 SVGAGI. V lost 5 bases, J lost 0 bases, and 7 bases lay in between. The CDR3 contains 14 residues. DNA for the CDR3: TGTGCCAGCAGTAGAAGCGCAACTAATGAAAAACTGTTTTTT. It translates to CASSRSATNEKLFF.

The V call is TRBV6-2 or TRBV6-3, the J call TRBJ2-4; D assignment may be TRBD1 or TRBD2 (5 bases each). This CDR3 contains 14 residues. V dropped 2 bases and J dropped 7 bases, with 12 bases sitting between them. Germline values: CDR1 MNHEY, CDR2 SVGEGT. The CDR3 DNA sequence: TGTGCCAGCAGTTACCCGGGGCCGCAGAACATTCAGTACTTC. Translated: CASSYPGPQNIQYF.

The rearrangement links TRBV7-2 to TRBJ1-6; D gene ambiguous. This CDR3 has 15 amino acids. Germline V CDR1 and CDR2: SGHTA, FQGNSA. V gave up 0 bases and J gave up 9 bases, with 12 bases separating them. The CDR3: CASSLALVGSSPLHF. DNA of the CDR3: TGTGCCAGCAGCTTAGCCCTGGTTGGGAGTTCACCCCTCCACTTT.

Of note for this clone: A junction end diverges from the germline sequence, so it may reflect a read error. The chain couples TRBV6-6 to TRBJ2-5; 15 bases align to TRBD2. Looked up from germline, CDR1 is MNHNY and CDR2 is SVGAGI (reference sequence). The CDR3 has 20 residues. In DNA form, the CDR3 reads TGTGCGAGCAGTCCCCTGGGACTAGCGGGGGGCCACACTCTTCAAGAGACCCAGTACTTC. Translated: CASSPLGLAGGHTLQETQYF.

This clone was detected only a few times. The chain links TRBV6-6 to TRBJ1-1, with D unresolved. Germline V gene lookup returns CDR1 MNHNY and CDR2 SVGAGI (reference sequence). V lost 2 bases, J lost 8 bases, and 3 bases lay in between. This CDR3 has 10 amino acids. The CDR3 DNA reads TGTGCCAGCAGTTACCGCGAAGCTTTCTTT. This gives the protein CASSYREAFF.

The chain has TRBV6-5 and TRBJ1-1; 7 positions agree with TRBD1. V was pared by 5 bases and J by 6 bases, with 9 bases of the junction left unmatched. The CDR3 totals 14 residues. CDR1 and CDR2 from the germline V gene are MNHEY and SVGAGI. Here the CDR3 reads CASSLWTGPAEAFF. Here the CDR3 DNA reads TGTGCCAGCAGTCTATGGACAGGCCCCGCTGAAGCTTTCTTT.